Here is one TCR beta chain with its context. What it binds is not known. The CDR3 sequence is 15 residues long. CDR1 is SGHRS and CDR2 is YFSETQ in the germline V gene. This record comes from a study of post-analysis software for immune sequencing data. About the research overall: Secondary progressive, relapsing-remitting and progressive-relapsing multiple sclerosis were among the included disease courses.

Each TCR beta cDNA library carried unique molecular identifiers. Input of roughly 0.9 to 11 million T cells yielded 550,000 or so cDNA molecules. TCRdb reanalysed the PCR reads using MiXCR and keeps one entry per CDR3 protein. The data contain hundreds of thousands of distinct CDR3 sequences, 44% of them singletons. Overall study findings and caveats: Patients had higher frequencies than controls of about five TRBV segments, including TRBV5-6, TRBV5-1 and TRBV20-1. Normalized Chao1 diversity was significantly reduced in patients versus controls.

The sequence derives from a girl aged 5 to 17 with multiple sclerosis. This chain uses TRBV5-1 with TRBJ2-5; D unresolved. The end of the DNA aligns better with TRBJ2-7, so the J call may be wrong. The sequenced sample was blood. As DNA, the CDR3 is TGCGCCAGCAGCGTCCAGATTATCGGAATGGACGAGCAGTACTTC. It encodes CASSVQIIGMDEQYF.